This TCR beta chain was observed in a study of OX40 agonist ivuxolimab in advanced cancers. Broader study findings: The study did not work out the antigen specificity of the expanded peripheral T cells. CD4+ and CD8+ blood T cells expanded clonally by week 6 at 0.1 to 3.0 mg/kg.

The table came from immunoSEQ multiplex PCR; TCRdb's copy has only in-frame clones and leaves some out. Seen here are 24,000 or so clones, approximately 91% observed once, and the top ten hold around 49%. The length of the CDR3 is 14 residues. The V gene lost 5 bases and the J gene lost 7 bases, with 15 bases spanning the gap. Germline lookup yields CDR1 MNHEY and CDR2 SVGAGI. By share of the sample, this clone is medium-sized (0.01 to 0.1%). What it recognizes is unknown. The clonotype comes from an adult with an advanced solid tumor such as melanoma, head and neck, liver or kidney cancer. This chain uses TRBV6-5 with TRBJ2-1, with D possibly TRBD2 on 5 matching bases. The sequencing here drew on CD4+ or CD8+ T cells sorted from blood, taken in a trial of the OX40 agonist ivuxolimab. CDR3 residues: CASSPGIGFNEQFF. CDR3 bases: TGTGCCAGCAGTCCGGGGATCGGCTTTAATGAGCAGTTCTTC.